The entry that follows covers one T cell receptor (beta chain) sequence. Only in-frame clones appear in the TCRdb table, and some are missing; sequencing was by immunoSEQ multiplex PCR. The table includes more than 1.2 million clones, about 98.5% detected once. These data originate in a study of shared clonotypes between healthy human individuals. Between the trimmed V and J ends, which lost 7 bases and 3 bases, there was a span of 22 bases. The CDR3 contains 15 residues. The germline V gene encodes CDR1 SQVTM and CDR2 ANQGSEA. The V gene is TRBV29-1, the J gene TRBJ2-7, with D perhaps TRBD1 or TRBD2 (5 bases each). Input material: naive CD4+ T cells sorted from blood. Subset defined: CD45RA+ positively selected. The receptor comes from a man aged 30 to 45 in good health. CDR3 in DNA: TGCAGCGCGTCCTGGGGTCGACTACAGGTCTACGAGCAGTACTTC. This gives the protein CSASWGRLQVYEQYF.